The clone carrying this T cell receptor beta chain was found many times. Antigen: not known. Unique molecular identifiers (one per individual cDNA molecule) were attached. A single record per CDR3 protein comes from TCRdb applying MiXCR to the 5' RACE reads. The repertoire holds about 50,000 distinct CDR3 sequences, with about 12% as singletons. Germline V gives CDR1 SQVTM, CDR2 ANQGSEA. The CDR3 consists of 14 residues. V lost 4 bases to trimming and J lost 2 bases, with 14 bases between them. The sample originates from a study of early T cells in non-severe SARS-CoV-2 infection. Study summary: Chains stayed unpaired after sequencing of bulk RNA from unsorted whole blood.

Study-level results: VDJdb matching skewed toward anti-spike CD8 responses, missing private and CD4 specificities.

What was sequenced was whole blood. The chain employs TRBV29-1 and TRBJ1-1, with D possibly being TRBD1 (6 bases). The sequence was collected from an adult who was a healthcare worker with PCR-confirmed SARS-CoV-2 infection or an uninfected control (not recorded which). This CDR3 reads CSVVSQGINTEAFF. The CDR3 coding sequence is TGCAGCGTTGTATCCCAGGGGATTAACACTGAAGCTTTCTTT.